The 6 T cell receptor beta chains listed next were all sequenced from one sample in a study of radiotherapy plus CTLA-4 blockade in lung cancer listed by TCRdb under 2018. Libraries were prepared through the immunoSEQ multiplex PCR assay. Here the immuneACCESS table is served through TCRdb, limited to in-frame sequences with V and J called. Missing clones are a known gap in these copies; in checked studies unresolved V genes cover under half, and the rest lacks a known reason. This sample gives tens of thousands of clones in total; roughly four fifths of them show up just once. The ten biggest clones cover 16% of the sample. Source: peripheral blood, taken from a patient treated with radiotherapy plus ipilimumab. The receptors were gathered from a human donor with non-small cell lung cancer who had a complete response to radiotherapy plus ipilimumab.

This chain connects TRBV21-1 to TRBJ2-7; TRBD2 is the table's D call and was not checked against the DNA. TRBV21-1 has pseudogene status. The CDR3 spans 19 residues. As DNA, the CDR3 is TGTGCCAGCAGCAAAGTAGTCCGGTATGGCCTAACCCGGGATTACGAGCAGTACGTC. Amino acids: CASSKVVRYGLTRDYEQYV.

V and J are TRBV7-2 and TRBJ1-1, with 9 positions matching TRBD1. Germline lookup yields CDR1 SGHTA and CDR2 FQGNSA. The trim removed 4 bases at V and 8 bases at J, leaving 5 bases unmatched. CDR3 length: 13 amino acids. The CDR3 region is CASSSYRGREAFF. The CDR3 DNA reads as TGTGCCAGCAGCTCCTACAGGGGGCGAGAAGCTTTCTTT.

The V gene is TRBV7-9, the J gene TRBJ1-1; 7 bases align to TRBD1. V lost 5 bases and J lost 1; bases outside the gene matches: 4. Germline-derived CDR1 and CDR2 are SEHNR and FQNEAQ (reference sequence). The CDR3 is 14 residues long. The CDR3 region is CASSKGQKNTEAFF. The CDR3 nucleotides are TGTGCCAGCAGCAAGGGACAGAAGAACACTGAAGCTTTCTTT.

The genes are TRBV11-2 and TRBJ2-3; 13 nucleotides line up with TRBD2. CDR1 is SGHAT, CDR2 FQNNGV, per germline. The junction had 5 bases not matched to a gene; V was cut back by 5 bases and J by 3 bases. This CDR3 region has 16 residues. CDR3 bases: TGTGCCAGCAGCCCACCGGGACTAGCGGGAACAGATACGCAGTATTTT. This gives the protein CASSPPGLAGTDTQYF. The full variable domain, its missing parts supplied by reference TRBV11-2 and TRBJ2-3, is EAGVAQSPRYKIIEKRQSVAFWCNPISGHATLYWYQQILGQGPKLLIQFQNNGVVDDSQLPKDRFSAERLKGVDSTLKIQPAKLEDSAVYLCASSPPGLAGTDTQYFGPGTRLTVL.

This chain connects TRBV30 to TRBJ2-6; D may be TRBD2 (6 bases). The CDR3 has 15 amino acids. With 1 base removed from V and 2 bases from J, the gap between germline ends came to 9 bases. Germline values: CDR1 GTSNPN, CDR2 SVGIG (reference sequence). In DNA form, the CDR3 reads TGTGCCTGGAGTGAAGGCGGGGCTGGGGCCAACGTCCTGACTTTC. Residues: CAWSEGGAGANVLTF.

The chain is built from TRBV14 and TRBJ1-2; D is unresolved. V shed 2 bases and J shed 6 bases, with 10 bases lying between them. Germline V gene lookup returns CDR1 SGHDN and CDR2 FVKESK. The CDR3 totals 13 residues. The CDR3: CASSQNKRDGYTF. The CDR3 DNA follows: TGTGCCAGCAGCCAAAACAAGAGGGATGGCTACACCTTC.